The rows below give T cell receptor beta chains drawn from one sample of a study of T cell changes during pregnancy in multiple sclerosis. Libraries were prepared by immunoSEQ multiplex PCR; TCRdb keeps only in-frame clonotypes and omits some of them. Of about 15,000 clones listed, more than 70% are singletons. This material consisted of CD8+ T cells from peripheral blood mononuclear cells, taken in the third trimester of pregnancy. The receptor source for this set is a female donor in good health, enrolled as a control in a pregnancy study. Each CDR3 is given with its conserved first and last residue. D genes are given only for firm matches. Size tells how often a clone was seen (once, few, many) or the class of an expanded clone, and some rows leave it out.

v_gene	d_gene	abundance	j_gene	CDR3nt	CDR3aa
TRBV6-4	TRBD1	once	TRBJ2-3	TGTGCCAGCAGAGCGGGACAGGGACACACAGATACGCAGTATTTT	CASRAGQGHTDTQYF
TRBV29-1	NA	NA	TRBJ2-1	TGCAGCGTTGAAGTCGGGGGGCTCCGTTACAATGAGCAGTTCTTC	CSVEVGGLRYNEQFF
TRBV6-4	TRBD2	medium-sized	TRBJ2-3	TGTGCCAGCAGCGAGGAGGGACTATCTGCGCAGTATTTT	CASSEEGLSAQYF
TRBV5-4	NA	medium-sized	TRBJ1-1	TGTGCCAGCAGCTTGGACGGACACATGAACACTGAAGCTTTCTTT	CASSLDGHMNTEAFF
TRBV11-3	NA	NA	TRBJ1-2	TGTGCCAGCAGCTTAGATGGGGCTCCAAACTATGGCTACACCTTC	CASSLDGAPNYGYTF
TRBV6-1	TRBD1	NA	TRBJ2-7	TGTGCCAGCAGTGAAGGGACAGGGGGCTACGAGCAGTACTTC	CASSEGTGGYEQYF
TRBV15	TRBD1	NA	TRBJ2-1	TGTGCCACCAGCGTAGAGGGGGCCAGAGGGGAGCAGTTCTTC	CATSVEGARGEQFF
TRBV9	TRBD1	NA	TRBJ1-1	TGTGCCAGCGGACAGGGGGCTACTGAAGCTTTCTTT	CASGQGATEAFF
TRBV19	TRBD2	NA	TRBJ2-5	TGTGCCAGTAGTACTAGCGGGTGGGAAGAGACCCAGTACTTC	CASSTSGWEETQYF
TRBV6-5	TRBD1	NA	TRBJ2-7	TGTGCCAGCAGTTACGGAACAGGGGGTACCTACGAGCAGTACTTC	CASSYGTGGTYEQYF
TRBV6-5	TRBD2	NA	TRBJ2-1	TGTGCCAGCAGTTACAGCGGGGACTCCTACAATGAGCAGTTCTTC	CASSYSGDSYNEQFF
TRBV5-6	TRBD1	NA	TRBJ1-1	TGTGCCAGCAGCCCGACACAGGGGTACACTGAAGCTTTCTTT	CASSPTQGYTEAFF
TRBV19	TRBD2	NA	TRBJ2-1	TGTGCCAGTACCCGGGGCGGGAGAGAGCAGTTCTTC	CASTRGGREQFF
TRBV9	NA	NA	TRBJ2-7	TGTGCCAGCAGCGTGTGGTCAGGGGCATCCTACGAGCAGTACTTC	CASSVWSGASYEQYF
TRBV19	NA	NA	TRBJ2-5	TGTGCCAGTAGTCCATCTACGGAGCGTCCCCAAGAGACCCAGTACTTC	CASSPSTERPQETQYF
TRBV5-1	NA	NA	TRBJ1-1	TGCGCCAGCAGCTGGACAGAGGACACTGAAGCTTTCTTT	CASSWTEDTEAFF
TRBV15	NA	NA	TRBJ1-5	TGTGCCACCAGCAGAGACCCTGCGGGGGCCGAGCCCCAGCATTTT	CATSRDPAGAEPQHF
TRBV11-2	TRBD1	NA	TRBJ2-5	TGTGCCAGCAGCTTAGATATGGGACAGGGCCTCCGCGAGACCCAGTACTTC	CASSLDMGQGLRETQYF
TRBV7-9	NA	NA	TRBJ2-5	TGTGCCAGCAGCATCCTGACTCGGGAAGTGGAAGAGACCCAGTACTTC	CASSILTREVEETQYF
TRBV7-2	NA	NA	TRBJ2-2	TGTGCCAGCACCGCGACGCTTGGACTGAACACCGGGGAGCTGTTTTTT	CASTATLGLNTGELFF
TRBV7-9	NA	NA	TRBJ1-2	TGTGCCAGCAGCCCGGACGGGGACTATGGCTACACCTTC	CASSPDGDYGYTF
TRBV15	TRBD1	NA	TRBJ2-2	TGTGCCACCAGCCCGGGACAGGGGGAGCTGTTTTTT	CATSPGQGELFF
TRBV7-9	TRBD2	NA	TRBJ2-1	TGTGCCAGCAGCCTCGCGCGGGGGGGGCCAACCTACAATGAGCAGTTCTTC	CASSLARGGPTYNEQFF
TRBV5-6	TRBD1	NA	TRBJ1-1	TGTGCCAGCAGATCAAGGGGGCGAGACACTGAAGCTTTCTTT	CASRSRGRDTEAFF
TRBV13	TRBD2	NA	TRBJ2-7	TGTGCCAGCGCCATGGCAAGCGGGGGGGCCTGGTTCGACGAGCAGTACTTC	CASAMASGGAWFDEQYF
TRBV27	NA	NA	TRBJ1-4	TGTGCCAGCAGTTTGTTAGCTCTGGAGGGGCGTCTTCAGGAAAAACTGTTTTTT	CASSLLALEGRLQEKLFF
TRBV9	TRBD1	NA	TRBJ2-1	TGTGCCAGCAGCGACCATATCGGACAGGGGGCTTGGAATGAGCAGTTCTTC	CASSDHIGQGAWNEQFF
TRBV19	TRBD1	NA	TRBJ1-5	TGTGCCAGTAACTCGGACAGGGGATTATCAAGCAATCAGCCCCAGCATTTT	CASNSDRGLSSNQPQHF
TRBV19	NA	NA	TRBJ1-2	TGTGCCAGTAGAAGCACGAGGGAGGGTCGTGGCTACACCTTC	CASRSTREGRGYTF
TRBV6-1	NA	NA	TRBJ1-4	TGTGCCAGCAGTGAAACGAGGTTTGTGACTAATGAAAAACTGTTTTTT	CASSETRFVTNEKLFF
TRBV30	TRBD1	once	TRBJ2-7	TGTGCCTGGAGTATGGGACAGGGTACCTACGAGCAGTACTTC	CAWSMGQGTYEQYF
TRBV7-6	TRBD2	NA	TRBJ2-1	TGTGCCAGCAGCACTCAAGCGGGGGGGTCCTACAATGAGCAGTTCTTC	CASSTQAGGSYNEQFF
TRBV1	NA	NA	TRBJ1-1	TGCACCAGCAGCCAAGATGGCAGGGAATCGTGGTGCACTGAAGCTTTCTTT	CTSSQDGRESWCTEAFF
TRBV7-2	TRBD2	NA	TRBJ2-2	TGTGCCAGCAGCTTAAACGTTGTGCGGGGGGGCCCTAGCACCGGGGAGCTGTTTTTT	CASSLNVVRGGPSTGELFF
TRBV7-8	TRBD1	NA	TRBJ2-7	TGTGCCAGCAGCTCCTTGCCCGTGACAGGGGGCTACGAGCAGTACTTC	CASSSLPVTGGYEQYF
TRBV4-1	NA	NA	TRBJ1-2	TGCGCCAGCAGCCACCCTCCGCAGGGAGGCGGCTACACCTTC	CASSHPPQGGGYTF
TRBV19	TRBD1	NA	TRBJ1-2	TGTGCCACGCAGGGGGCGCTGGTCGATGGCTACACCTTC	CATQGALVDGYTF
TRBV6-4	NA	NA	TRBJ2-7	TGTGCCAGCAGTGACTCGGGGGACACCGTCGATCAGTACTTC	CASSDSGDTVDQYF
TRBV6-6	NA	NA	TRBJ1-2	TGTGCCAGCAGTTACCGGCGGACACTTCGCGGAGATGGCTACACCTTC	CASSYRRTLRGDGYTF
TRBV27	TRBD1	NA	TRBJ2-1	TGTGCCAGCAGCGCCGGGACAGGGGGCAACAATGAGCAGTTCTTC	CASSAGTGGNNEQFF
TRBV6-5	TRBD2	NA	TRBJ2-1	TGTGCCAGCAGTTATAGCGGGAGGGAGAATGAGCAGTTCTTC	CASSYSGRENEQFF
TRBV7-9	NA	NA	TRBJ2-1	TGTGCCAGCCTCAGAGGTACAGGTTACAATGAGCAGTTCTTC	CASLRGTGYNEQFF
TRBV4-1	NA	NA	TRBJ1-4	TGCGCCAGCAGCCCCCGGGCGGAGGGGGAAAAACTGTTTTTT	CASSPRAEGEKLFF